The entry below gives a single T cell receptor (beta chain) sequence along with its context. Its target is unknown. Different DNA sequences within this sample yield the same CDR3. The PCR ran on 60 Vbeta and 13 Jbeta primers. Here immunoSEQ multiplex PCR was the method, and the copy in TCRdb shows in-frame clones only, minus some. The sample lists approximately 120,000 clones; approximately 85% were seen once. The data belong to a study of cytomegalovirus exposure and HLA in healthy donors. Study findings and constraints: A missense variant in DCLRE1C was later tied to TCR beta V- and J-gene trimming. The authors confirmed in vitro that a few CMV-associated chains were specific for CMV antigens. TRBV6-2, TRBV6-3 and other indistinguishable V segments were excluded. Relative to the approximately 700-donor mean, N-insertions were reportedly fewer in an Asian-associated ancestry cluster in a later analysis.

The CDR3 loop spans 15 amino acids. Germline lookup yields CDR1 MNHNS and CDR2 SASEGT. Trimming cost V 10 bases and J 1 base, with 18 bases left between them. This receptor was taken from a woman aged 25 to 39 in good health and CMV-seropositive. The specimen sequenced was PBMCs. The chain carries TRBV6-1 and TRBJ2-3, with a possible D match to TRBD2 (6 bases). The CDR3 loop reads CATPAEGEGTDTQYF. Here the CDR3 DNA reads TGTGCCACCCCCGCGGAAGGGGAGGGCACAGATACGCAGTATTTT.